The 14 T cell receptor beta chains in this list originate from one sample, sequenced in a study of blood T cell repertoires in COVID-19. TCRdb's table, derived via immunoSEQ multiplex PCR, lists solely in-frame clones and lacks some. The repertoire holds approximately 190,000 clones, with about 80% as singletons. Sequenced material: peripheral blood. The receptor source for this set is a man aged 60 to 69 with acute or convalescent COVID-19.

The V gene is TRBV18, the J gene TRBJ2-7, with 7 positions matching TRBD1. The CDR3 has 15 amino acids. J gave up 2 bases and V 3 bases, and 7 bases lay outside the gene matches. CDR1 is KGHSH, CDR2 LQKENI, per germline. CDR3 protein: CASSPGGTATYEQYF. In DNA form, the CDR3 reads TGTGCCAGCTCACCGGGTGGGACAGCGACCTACGAGCAGTACTTC.

This clone showed up just a few times. The V and J genes are TRBV4-2 and TRBJ1-4; a possible D gene is TRBD1 (6 bases). This CDR3 region has 16 residues. With 1 base removed from V and 5 bases from J, the gap between germline ends came to 14 bases. Germline-derived CDR1 and CDR2 are LGHNA and YNFKEQ. CDR3 protein: CASSQGKGGGNEKLFF. As DNA, the CDR3 is TGTGCCAGCAGCCAAGGAAAGGGGGGAGGGAATGAAAAACTGTTTTTT.

The chain is built from TRBV28 and TRBJ1-1; D is unclear. Germline-derived CDR1 and CDR2 are MDHEN and SYDVKM. The CDR3 is made up of 11 amino acids. Trimming pared 2 bases from V and 8 bases from J, leaving 6 bases between. As DNA, the CDR3 is TGTGCCAGCAGTTTACTAGGAGAAGCTTTCTTT. Translated, it gives CASSLLGEAFF.

The V call is TRBV10-3, the J call TRBJ2-2; 11 bases are shared with TRBD2. The CDR3 has 16 amino acids. Germline lookup yields CDR1 ENHRY and CDR2 SYGVKD. V was pared by 3 bases and J by 4 bases, with 4 bases of the junction left unmatched. The chain's CDR3 is CAISDYSGGGTGELFF. The CDR3 nucleotides are TGTGCCATCAGTGATTATAGCGGGGGGGGCACCGGGGAGCTGTTTTTT.

The chain combines TRBV3-1 (or the pseudogene TRBV3-2) with TRBJ2-1; D not resolved. The V gene lost 2 bases and the J gene lost 9 bases, with 20 bases spanning the gap. This CDR3 has 16 amino acids. The germline gives CDR1 LGHDT, CDR2 YNNKEL (reference sequence). CDR3 in DNA: TGTGCCAGCAGCCAATTCGCCTCTTTTCAAAGAGGTGAGCAGTTCTTC. Amino acid sequence: CASSQFASFQRGEQFF.

The chain recombines TRBV6-2 or TRBV6-3 with TRBJ2-1, with no clear D. The ends were cut back, 3 bases at V and 10 bases at J, with 7 bases in the middle. CDR1 and CDR2 from the germline V gene are MNHEY and SVGEGT. This CDR3 has 11 amino acids. The CDR3 nucleotides read TGTGCCAGCAGTTATATGACAGAGCAGTTCTTC. Translation: CASSYMTEQFF.

The chain recombines TRBV4-3 with TRBJ2-1; 7 bases are a match to TRBD2. The length of the CDR3 is 17 residues. Looked up from germline, CDR1 is LGHNA and CDR2 is YSLEER. V shed 1 base, J shed 4 bases, and the junction held 10 bases outside the gene matches. This CDR3 reads CASSQGGGGGPYNEQFF. CDR3 coding DNA: TGCGCCAGCAGCCAAGGGGGAGGCGGGGGACCTTACAATGAGCAGTTCTTC.

The gene calls are TRBV6-2 or TRBV6-3 and TRBJ1-5; 11 bases match TRBD1. Germline V gene lookup returns CDR1 MNHEY and CDR2 SVGEGT. This CDR3 has 16 residues. V shed 2 bases, J shed 2 bases, and the junction held 2 bases outside the gene matches. In nucleotides, the CDR3 is TGTGCCAGCAGTTACCAGGGACAGGGGGGCAATCAGCCCCAGCATTTT. Protein: CASSYQGQGGNQPQHF.

CDR3 sequence: CATSDGAGAGGQYF. The CDR3 DNA sequence: TGTGCCACCAGTGATGGGGCGGGAGCGGGAGGGCAGTACTTC. The rearrangement links TRBV24-1 to TRBJ2-7; 9 bases fit TRBD2. Trimming removed 3 bases from V and 9 bases from J; junction bases left unmatched: 8. The CDR3 runs to 14 residues. Germline values: CDR1 KGHDR, CDR2 SFDVKD.

In its sample, this clone was seen a few times. Other DNA sequences in this specimen translate into the identical CDR3. The rearrangement links TRBV5-4 to TRBJ2-7, with 7 bases matching TRBD1. The CDR3 is made up of 14 amino acids. The V and J ends lost 2 bases and 3 bases, in that order; junction bases with no gene match: 5. Germline assignment: CDR1 SGHNT and CDR2 YYREEE (reference sequence). The CDR3 is CASSFRTGDYEQYF. The DNA of the CDR3 is TGTGCCAGCAGCTTCCGGACAGGAGACTACGAGCAGTACTTC.

In its sample, this clone was seen a few times. The CDR3 loop reads CASSPQGLAGVHEQYF. The CDR3 nucleotides are TGTGCCAGCTCACCACAAGGACTAGCGGGAGTCCACGAGCAGTACTTC. This chain links TRBV18 with TRBJ2-7; 13 bases align to TRBD2. V dropped 1 base and J dropped 5; count of bases not matched to a gene: 5. The CDR3 is 16 residues long. Per the germline V gene, CDR1 is KGHSH and CDR2 is LQKENI.

CDR3 nucleotide sequence: TGTGCCAGCAGCTTACTAGCGGGGGCACTCACAGATACGCAGTATTTT. Amino acids: CASSLLAGALTDTQYF. The chain uses TRBV7-2 and TRBJ2-3, with 10 bases matching TRBD2. Germline CDR1 and CDR2: SGHTA and FQGNSA. Unmatched junction bases numbered 4, after V lost 2 bases and J lost 2 bases. The CDR3 runs 16 residues. Full variable domain (rest looked up from reference TRBV7-2 and TRBJ2-3): GAGVSQSPSNKVTEKGKDVELRCDPISGHTALYWYRQSLGQGLEFLIYFQGNSAPDKSGLPSDRFSAERTGGSVSTLTIQRTQQEDSAVYLCASSLLAGALTDTQYFGPGTRLTVL.

The chain employs TRBV6-5 and TRBJ1-2; D is perhaps TRBD1 (6 bases). Germline-derived CDR1 and CDR2 are MNHEY and SVGAGI. Trimming took 2 bases from V and 0 from J, leaving 10 bases between them. The CDR3 totals 15 residues. The CDR3 DNA follows: TGTGCCAGCAGTTACGTACAGGGTTCTAACTATGGCTACACCTTC. Encoded protein: CASSYVQGSNYGYTF.

This chain uses TRBV7-9 with TRBJ1-5, with 8 bases lining up with TRBD1. The CDR3 runs 14 residues. Germline V CDR1 and CDR2: SEHNR, FQNEAQ (reference sequence). The trim removed 3 bases at V and 3 bases at J, leaving 1 base unmatched. The CDR3 region is CASSFQGANQPQHF. In DNA, the CDR3 is TGTGCCAGCAGCTTCCAGGGGGCCAATCAGCCCCAGCATTTT.